The entry below describes one T cell receptor beta chain. CDR3 length equals 18 residues. In germline, CDR1 is LGHNT, CDR2 FRNRAP. V gave up 4 bases and J gave up 0 bases; unmatched junction bases: 7. Only in-frame clones appear in the TCRdb table, and some are missing; sequencing was by immunoSEQ multiplex PCR. The sample lists about 120,000 clones, 86% seen once, with roughly 2.3% in the top ten. Time point indicated: peripheral blood 6 weeks after treatment start. These data are taken from a study of PD-L1 blockade in urothelial cancer. Study summary: At 3 weeks (second dose) and 6 weeks after starting treatment, blood was analyzed.

This TCR was sampled from a man over 45 with urothelial cancer. Sequenced material: PBMCs, taken around atezolizumab (anti-PD-L1) treatment. The chain has TRBV12-5 and TRBJ2-1; 12 nucleotides line up with TRBD2. The CDR3 sequence is CASGSGLAGPSSYNEQFF. The CDR3 DNA sequence: TGTGCTAGTGGTTCCGGACTAGCGGGACCCAGCTCCTACAATGAGCAGTTCTTC.